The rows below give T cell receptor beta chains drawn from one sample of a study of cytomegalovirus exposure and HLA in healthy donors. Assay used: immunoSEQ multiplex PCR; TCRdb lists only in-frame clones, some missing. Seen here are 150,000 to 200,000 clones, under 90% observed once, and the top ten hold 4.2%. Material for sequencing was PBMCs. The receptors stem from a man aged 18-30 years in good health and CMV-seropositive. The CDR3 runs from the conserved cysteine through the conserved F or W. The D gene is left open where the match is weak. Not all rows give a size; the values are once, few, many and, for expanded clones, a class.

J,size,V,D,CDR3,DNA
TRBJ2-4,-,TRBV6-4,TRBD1,CASTTRDRAAKNIQYF,TGTGCCAGCACAACTCGGGACAGAGCAGCCAAAAACATTCAGTACTTC
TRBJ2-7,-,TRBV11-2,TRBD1,CAIRTGPEQYF,TGTGCCATAAGGACAGGGCCCGAGCAGTACTTC
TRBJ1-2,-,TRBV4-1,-,CASSQDVVSNYGYTF,TGCGCCAGCAGCCAAGATGTGGTCAGTAACTATGGCTACACCTTC
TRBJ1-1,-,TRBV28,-,CASSPTTGTRRPEAFF,TGTGCCAGCAGTCCTACTACGGGGACACGGCGGCCTGAAGCTTTCTTT
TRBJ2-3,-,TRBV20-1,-,CSAGGTDTQYF,TGCAGTGCAGGGGGCACAGATACGCAGTATTTT
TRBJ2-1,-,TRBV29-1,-,CSVQKWARSSYNEQFF,TGCAGTGTTCAGAAGTGGGCGAGAAGCTCCTACAATGAGCAGTTCTTC
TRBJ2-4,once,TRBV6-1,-,CASSDNSGAKNIQYF,TGTGCCAGCAGTGATAATTCAGGAGCCAAAAACATTCAGTACTTC
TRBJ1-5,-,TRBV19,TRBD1,CASSDRVGNQPQHF,TGTGCCAGTAGTGACAGGGTTGGTAATCAGCCCCAGCATTTT
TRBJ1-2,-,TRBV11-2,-,CASSLRTPEYRNYGYTF,TGTGCCAGCAGCTTAAGGACACCGGAATACAGAAACTATGGCTACACCTTC
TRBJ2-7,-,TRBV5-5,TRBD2,CASRGLGPNEQYF,TGTGCCAGCAGGGGACTAGGCCCCAACGAGCAGTACTTC
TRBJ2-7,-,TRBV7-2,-,CASSPLGPAEDEQYF,TGTGCCAGCAGCCCCCTAGGACCCGCGGAGGACGAGCAGTACTTC
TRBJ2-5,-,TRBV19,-,CASSMNREETQYF,TGTGCCAGTAGTATGAATCGAGAGGAGACCCAGTACTTC